These 31 T cell receptor beta chains were all obtained from the same sample, sequenced in a study of identical twins. One entry per CDR3 protein results from TCRdb running MiXCR on the 5' RACE reads. The table records approximately 300,000 distinct CDR3 sequences, 8% to 9.5% of them present only once. The same sample was also studied in work on yellow fever vaccine responses in identical twins.

Sequences were obtained from CD8+ T cells sorted from blood. These receptors were collected from a woman under 30 in good health.

The genes are TRBV29-1 and TRBJ2-2, with TRBD2 identical over 7 bases. Germline V CDR1 and CDR2: SQVTM, ANQGSEA. The trim removed 7 bases at V and 7 bases at J, leaving 18 bases unmatched. The CDR3 runs to 16 residues. CDR3 region: CSANPSGNGRGGELFF. As DNA, the CDR3 is TGCAGCGCTAACCCCAGCGGGAACGGCCGGGGCGGGGAGCTGTTTTTT.

This rearrangement joins TRBV11-2 to TRBJ2-7; perhaps TRBD1 as D (6 bases). Germline loops: CDR1 SGHAT, CDR2 FQNNGV. Trimming stripped 2 bases from V and 5 bases from J, with 13 bases between. This CDR3 has 14 residues. The CDR3 reads CASSLTGSLDEQYF. In nucleotides, the CDR3 is TGTGCCAGCAGCTTAACAGGGTCCCTTGACGAGCAGTACTTC.

In this sample, this clonotype turned up a few times. V usage is TRBV6-5 and J usage is TRBJ1-1; the D gene is possibly TRBD1 (6 bases). CDR1 and CDR2 from the germline V gene are MNHEY and SVGAGI. Trimming pared 2 bases from V and 4 bases from J, leaving 14 bases between. The length of the CDR3 is 15 residues. CDR3 coding DNA: TGTGCCAGCAGTTACGGGGGGGGCTTAGGCACTGAAGCTTTCTTT. The encoded protein is CASSYGGGLGTEAFF.

This sequence joins TRBV12-3 or TRBV12-4 and TRBJ1-5; TRBD1 is a possible D gene (6 bases). V lost 6 bases and J 12 bases, leaving 21 bases between the germline ends. The CDR3 spans 14 residues. CDR3 sequence: CASSPPGARIYQHF. CDR3 bases: TGTGCCAGCAGCCCACCGGGGGCTCGGATTTACCAGCATTTT.

This clonotype came up a few times. The V gene is TRBV10-2, the J gene TRBJ2-7, with D perhaps TRBD1 or TRBD2 (5 bases each). This CDR3 is 12 amino acids long. In germline, CDR1 is WSHSY, CDR2 SAAADI. V was shortened by 8 bases and J by 2 bases, with 10 bases between the two germline ends. CDR3 region: CASRDGAYEQYF. CDR3 nucleotide sequence: TGCGCCAGCCGGGACGGGGCCTACGAGCAGTACTTC.

Many counts were recorded for this clonotype. The chain joins TRBV10-3 to TRBJ2-7; D gene ambiguous. The V end lost 8 bases, the J end lost 3 bases, and 20 bases lay between the germline ends. This CDR3 is 15 amino acids long. The V gene's germline CDR1 is ENHRY and CDR2 SYGVKD. CDR3: CAIQLGTLKGYEQYF. As DNA, the CDR3 is TGTGCCATCCAACTGGGCACCCTCAAAGGCTACGAGCAGTACTTC.

This clonotype turned up a few times. The CDR3 reads CASSSGTSGMSDTQYF. CDR3 nucleotides: TGCGCCAGCAGCTCGGGGACTAGCGGGATGTCAGATACGCAGTATTTT. The gene calls are TRBV5-1 and TRBJ2-3; TRBD2 agrees at 13 bases. J gave up 4 bases and V 3 bases, and 5 bases lay outside the gene matches. This CDR3 is built from 16 residues. Germline V gives CDR1 SGHRS, CDR2 YFSETQ.

Only a few counts were recorded for this clonotype. One end of the junction does not line up with germline, which may come from a read error. The chain links TRBV6-6 to TRBJ2-7; D is ambiguous. CDR1 and CDR2 from the germline V gene are MNHNY and SVGAGI (reference sequence). The CDR3 runs to 13 residues. CDR3 bases: TGTGCCGGCAGTTACAACAGAGACTACGAGCAGTACTTC. It encodes CAGSYNRDYEQYF.

This clonotype appeared many times. This chain joins TRBV27 and TRBJ2-7; TRBD1 matches at 12 bases. The trim removed 5 bases at V and 3 bases at J, leaving 8 bases unmatched. The CDR3 extends over 16 amino acids. Germline V CDR1 and CDR2: MNHEY, SMNVEV (reference sequence). CDR3 region: CASSHIGTGGNYEQYF. The CDR3 bases are TGTGCCAGCAGTCATATCGGGACAGGGGGCAACTACGAGCAGTACTTC.

This clonotype was seen repeatedly, ten times or more. V is TRBV29-1 and J is TRBJ2-7; D remains unclear. Looked up from germline, CDR1 is SQVTM and CDR2 is ANQGSEA. Trimming removed 0 bases from V and 6 bases from J, with 9 bases in between. The CDR3 sequence is 12 residues long. CDR3 amino acids: CSVEDHGLEQYF. Written as DNA, the CDR3 is TGCAGCGTTGAAGATCATGGGCTCGAGCAGTACTTC.

This clonotype was seen a handful of times. This chain joins TRBV4-1 and TRBJ2-4; D is possibly TRBD2 (5 bases). Germline CDR1 and CDR2: MGHRA and YSYEKL. V lost 0 bases and J 1 base, leaving 22 bases between the germline ends. The CDR3 length is 20 residues. CDR3 bases: TGCGCCAGCAGCCAAGATAAGGGAGTATTTGTTCCGTCGGCCAAAAACATTCAGTACTTC. This codes for CASSQDKGVFVPSAKNIQYF.

In its sample, this clonotype was seen a few times. The rearrangement links TRBV6-2 or TRBV6-3 to TRBJ2-7; D gene unclear. This CDR3 has 12 amino acids. V was cut by 0 bases and J by 2 bases, with 2 bases left in between. Germline V lookup: CDR1 MNHEY, CDR2 SVGEGT. The CDR3 reads CASSYSTYEQYF. The CDR3 region has the DNA TGTGCCAGCAGTTACTCGACCTACGAGCAGTACTTC.

The J gene is TRBJ1-6, the V gene TRBV15; the match to TRBD1 covers 8 bases. This CDR3 has 14 amino acids. Germline V CDR1 and CDR2: LNHNV, YYDKDF (reference sequence). Germline trimming cut 2 bases from V and 9 bases from J; bases unmatched to any gene: 3. The CDR3 region has the DNA TGTGCCACCAGCAGAACAGGGGGTCCTTCACCCCTCCACTTT. Protein: CATSRTGGPSPLHF.

This clonotype came up many times. The J gene is TRBJ2-1, the V gene TRBV6-2 or TRBV6-3; no clear D gene. Trimming removed 2 bases from V and 4 bases from J, with 12 bases in between. The CDR3 contains 15 residues. Germline CDR1 is MNHEY and CDR2 is SVGEGT. The CDR3 coding sequence is TGTGCCAGCAGTTACGCTCAGGACGGATACAATGAGCAGTTCTTC. This encodes CASSYAQDGYNEQFF.

Many counts were recorded for this clonotype. V usage is TRBV7-9 and J usage is TRBJ1-5; D unclear. The CDR3 contains 12 residues. Germline V gene data show CDR1 as SEHNR and CDR2 as FQNEAQ (reference sequence). The ends were cut back, 2 bases at V and 7 bases at J, with 6 bases in the middle. CDR3 protein: CASSLTDQPQHF. CDR3 nucleotide sequence: TGTGCCAGCAGCTTAACAGACCAGCCCCAGCATTTT.

This clonotype appeared a few times. The chain couples TRBV7-9 to TRBJ2-2; no clear D. V was trimmed by 5 bases and J by 7 bases, leaving 14 bases between them. This CDR3 has 14 residues. Germline CDR1 SEHNR, CDR2 FQNEAQ (reference sequence). Here the CDR3 DNA reads TGTGCCAGCAGCAAACCCACGGAGCTCGGGGAGCTGTTTTTT. Protein: CASSKPTELGELFF.

This clonotype was observed many times. V usage is TRBV12-3 or TRBV12-4 and J usage is TRBJ2-1; perhaps TRBD2 as D (6 bases). V was pared by 7 bases and J by 7 bases, with 8 bases between. This CDR3 is built from 11 residues. In nucleotides, the CDR3 is TGTGCCAGCACGGCGGGGAATGAGCAGTTCTTC. The encoded protein is CASTAGNEQFF.

This clonotype was detected ten times or more. The chain links TRBV5-1 to TRBJ1-2, with D possibly TRBD1 on 5 matching bases. Germline V gene data show CDR1 as SGHRS and CDR2 as YFSETQ. The CDR3 length is 15 residues. V was pared by 2 bases and J by 4 bases, with 15 bases between. The CDR3 is CASSFSGTDPYGYTF. Here the CDR3 DNA reads TGCGCCAGCAGCTTCTCCGGGACGGATCCCTATGGCTACACCTTC.

This clonotype was seen a few times. The chain is built from TRBV4-3 and TRBJ2-7; D unclear. Germline CDR1 is LGHNA and CDR2 is YSLEER. This CDR3 contains 13 residues. The V and J ends lost 0 bases and 7 bases respectively, with 10 bases between them. The CDR3 nucleotides are TGCGCCAGCAGCCAAGATCCCGGGTGGGAGCAGTACTTC. Amino acid sequence: CASSQDPGWEQYF.

This clonotype showed up many times. This chain uses TRBV7-9 with TRBJ1-1; D unresolved. The germline V gene has CDR1 SEHNR and CDR2 FQNEAQ (reference sequence). This CDR3 is built from 15 residues. Trimming took off 5 bases at V and 0 bases at J, with 13 bases between the two ends. The CDR3 reads CASSRDYGVNTEAFF. CDR3 coding DNA: TGTGCCAGCAGCCGAGATTATGGAGTGAACACTGAAGCTTTCTTT.

There are many counts of this clonotype. The chain is built from TRBV29-1 and TRBJ2-7; D is ambiguous. CDR1 is SQVTM, CDR2 ANQGSEA, per germline. This CDR3 region has 11 residues. The germline V and J ends were trimmed by 4 bases and 5 bases, with 9 bases remaining between them. The CDR3 sequence is CSVGHLDEQYF. The CDR3 bases are TGCAGCGTTGGACATCTGGACGAGCAGTACTTC.

The chain joins TRBV15 to TRBJ2-6; D unclear. V was trimmed by 0 bases and J by 1 base, leaving 4 bases between them. The germline CDR1 and CDR2 sequences are LNHNV and YYDKDF (reference sequence). The CDR3 is 15 residues long. The CDR3 spells CATSRDRSGANVLTF. CDR3 sequence (DNA): TGTGCCACCAGCAGAGATAGATCTGGGGCCAACGTCCTGACTTTC.

This clonotype was detected a few times. V gene TRBV18 combines with J gene TRBJ2-1; no clear D gene. This CDR3 has 16 residues. Germline V gene data show CDR1 as KGHSH and CDR2 as LQKENI. The V gene lost 3 bases and the J gene lost 8 bases, with 20 bases spanning the gap. The CDR3 reads CASSPVIGSRADEQFF. In nucleotides, the CDR3 is TGTGCCAGCTCACCGGTCATAGGGTCTAGGGCCGATGAGCAGTTCTTC. The complete variable domain, with remaining parts taken from reference TRBV18 and TRBJ2-1, reads NAGVMQNPRHLVRRRGQEARLRCSPMKGHSHVYWYRQLPEEGLKFMVYLQKENIIDESGMPKERFSAEFPKEGPSILRIQQVVRGDSAAYFCASSPVIGSRADEQFFGPGTRLTVL.

The chain uses TRBV5-1 and TRBJ2-7, with 8 bases lining up with TRBD2. Looked up from germline, CDR1 is SGHRS and CDR2 is YFSETQ. The CDR3 runs 14 residues. The junction had 5 bases not matched to a gene; V was cut back by 2 bases and J by 4 bases. This CDR3 reads CASSFGSGAYEQYF. CDR3 in DNA: TGCGCCAGCAGCTTCGGTAGCGGGGCTTACGAGCAGTACTTC.

This clonotype was detected a few times. The chain is built from TRBV20-1 and TRBJ1-2, with D unresolved. CDR3 size: 13 residues. Germline loops: CDR1 DFQATT, CDR2 SNEGSKA (reference sequence). V lost 5 bases and J lost 7, with 17 bases in between. The CDR3 region has the DNA TGCAGTGCTCCGTTAAGGGAGGAGGGTGGCTACACCTTC. It codes for CSAPLREEGGYTF.

Only a few counts were recorded for this clonotype. The chain has TRBV6-1 and TRBJ1-3; D not resolved. V was pared by 3 bases and J by 0 bases, with 9 bases between. The V gene's germline CDR1 is MNHNS and CDR2 SASEGT. The CDR3 loop spans 15 amino acids. Here the CDR3 reads CASSEALRSGNTIYF. The CDR3 DNA reads TGTGCCAGCAGTGAGGCCCTACGCTCTGGAAACACCATATATTTT.

Regarding this clonotype: It may be a read error: a sequence one base away is much more abundant. The rearrangement joins TRBV28 to TRBJ2-7; D gene ambiguous. This CDR3 is built from 16 residues. From germline, CDR1 is MDHEN and CDR2 SYDVKM. The CDR3 DNA follows: TGTGCCAGCAGTTTCCCCACTTCTCCCAGCTCCTACGAGCAGTGCTTC. It yields the protein CASSFPTSPSSYEQCF.

The gene calls are TRBV27 and TRBJ2-5, with TRBD2 matching 8 bases. Germline V CDR1 and CDR2: MNHEY, SMNVEV (reference sequence). The CDR3 runs 16 residues. After removal of 0 bases from V and 1 base from J, the junction contained 4 bases not matched to a gene. CDR3 DNA: TGTGCCAGCAGTTTATCGCCAGCGGGGGTCCAAGAGACCCAGTACTTC. Its translation is CASSLSPAGVQETQYF.

The chain joins TRBV13 to TRBJ2-7; 7 bases line up with TRBD1. V was clipped by 2 bases and J by 1 base; unmatched bases: 8. The CDR3 totals 16 residues. Germline lookup yields CDR1 PRHDT and CDR2 FYEKMQ (reference sequence). As DNA, the CDR3 is TGTGCCAGCAGCTTAAATTTGGGACAGTCATCCTACGAGCAGTACTTC. It is translated as CASSLNLGQSSYEQYF.

This clonotype was seen ten or more times. CDR3 region: CASSVAGELFF. CDR3 nucleotide sequence: TGTGCCAGCAGCGTGGCCGGGGAGCTGTTTTTT. The chain carries TRBV9 and TRBJ2-2, with D hard to call. V gave up 2 bases and J gave up 6 bases, with 2 bases separating them. CDR3 length equals 11 residues. Looked up from germline, CDR1 is SGDLS and CDR2 is YYNGEE.

The sample holds a few counts of this clonotype. The chain employs TRBV2 and TRBJ2-5; D is undetermined. The CDR3 runs to 13 residues. V was cut by 4 bases and J by 5 bases, with 11 bases left in between. Germline V CDR1 and CDR2: SNHLY, FYNNEI. The CDR3 bases are TGTGCCAGCAGTGTTACAAGGCCCGAGACCCAGTACTTC. It yields the protein CASSVTRPETQYF.